This T cell receptor (beta chain) was identified in a study of T cell repertoires and HLA-DP antigens (dated by TCRdb to the late 2010s). With respect to the entire study: The study used an in vitro model of CD4+ T cell alloreactivity in which transduced HeLa cells presented allogeneic HLA-DP. One alloantigen differed from self by one peptide-binding groove amino acid, whereas the other differed by ten, modelling structurally similar versus dissimilar alloantigens. Of the three donors, two were male and one was female, and their ages ranged from the 18-to-29 age band up to the 60-to-69 age band. An average DNA input of about 0.2 ug was used for sorted CD137+CD4+ samples, compared with roughly 1,100 ng for pre-culture CD4+ samples. The investigation overall reported the following: Limitations included only three donors, a non-physiological HeLa antigen-presenting system, and the use of total CD4+ responder cells. Average cumulative frequency of clones undetected before culture was around 39% against one allele and 50.6% against the other. Clonality of sorted CD137+ cells was similar against both alloantigens (approximately 0.4) and much higher than in pre-culture samples (about 0.04). Separate analysis of naive and memory CD4+ repertoires was not performed.

TCRB CDR3 regions were amplified with the immunoSEQ multiplex PCR using forward primers for 54 TRBV segments and reverse primers for 13 TRBJ segments. Pre-culture CD4+ samples were sequenced at deep resolution with a target of 200,000 to 250,000 T cell genomes. Sequencing of amplicons was performed on an Illumina HiSeq System, and 87 bp reads covering the CDR3 were generated. Per the original workflow: Correction for PCR and sequencing errors was applied to reads, and CDR3 regions were defined through alignment to IMGT reference sequences. Synthetic template pools were used to estimate template counts and unique rearrangement counts. Clonality was computed by subtracting Pielou's evenness from 1. The Daley-Smith estimator was used to estimate richness. Repertoire overlap was measured with Morisita's index. Clones found in cultured samples but undetected in the pre-culture repertoire of the corresponding donor were defined as low-abundance clones. Entries here come from immuneACCESS through TCRdb and include only in-frame sequences with V and J called. Some clones fail to appear in such tables; in the studies checked, an unresolved V gene covers under half of the shortfall, and the cause of the remainder is unknown. V and J calls and clone size come straight from that table; D and trimming were deduced from the DNA. This sample is represented by 85,000 to 90,000 clones; approximately 89% of them were singletons. 1.5% to 2% of the sample is in the top ten clones.

The cysteine opens and the phenylalanine closes a CDR3 of 15 amino acids. Only the CDR3 portion is preserved as DNA: 45 bases, with reading frame beginning at the first base. A note on this clone: Its antigen is not yet known. The sample holds no much larger clone one base away, and base qualities are not on file.

Untouched CD4+ T cells were isolated from Ficoll-separated PBMC through negative selection with magnetic beads, and an average purity of approximately 98% was reached. Using magnetic beads, untouched CD4+ T cells were isolated from Ficoll-separated PBMC at 95% to 98% purity, with only negligible CD8+ contamination. Donors were a few healthy blood donors whose buffy coats supplied peripheral blood mononuclear cells. Each of the three donors was CMV seronegative. The DNeasy Blood & Tissue Kit was used to extract genomic DNA. Genomic DNA from sorted CD137+CD4+ cells and from pre-culture CD4+ baseline samples of each subject was subjected to TCRB sequencing.

Recombination linked TRBV21-1 to TRBJ1-2. TRBV21-1 is annotated as a pseudogene. Sequences were obtained from CD4+ T cells from PBMCs. The sequence came from a man aged 50 or older in good health and CMV-seronegative. This receptor has the CDR3 CASSIQLGRNYGYTF. The DNA reads as follows: TGTGCCAGCAGCATCCAGTTAGGGAGGAACTATGGCTACACCTTC.